This passage covers 15 T cell receptor beta chains from one sample sequenced in a study of a mutant IDH1 vaccine in newly diagnosed glioma. Indicated time point: week 23, last vaccination. Alongside topical imiquimod, each dose of vaccine comprised 300 ug of mutant IDH1 20-mer peptide. Antigens for these TCRs are unknown. This table comes from immunoSEQ multiplex PCR, and its TCRdb copy is limited to in-frame clones, with some not included. The table records approximately 37,000 clones, 65% to 80% of them present only once. Material: PBMCs, obtained from a glioma patient whose treatment included an IDH1 peptide vaccine. The receptors stem from a man in his fifties with glioma.

The chain combines TRBV19 with TRBJ1-1, with D perhaps matching TRBD1 (6 bases). The CDR3 is made up of 13 amino acids. V lost 5 bases to trimming and J lost 1 base, with 8 bases between them. The germline gives CDR1 LNHDA, CDR2 SQIVND (reference sequence). This chain's CDR3 is CASSLGANTEAFF. CDR3 DNA sequence: TGTGCCAGTAGTCTGGGGGCGAACACTGAAGCTTTCTTT.

This sequence joins TRBV7-2 and TRBJ2-1; D is ambiguous. The CDR3 totals 11 residues. Germline V gives CDR1 SGHTA, CDR2 FQGNSA. The V end was cut by 3 bases, the J end by 4 bases, with 1 base between. The CDR3, as DNA: TGTGCCAGCAGCTTTTACAATGAGCAGTTCTTC. Its protein product is CASSFYNEQFF. The full variable domain, rest sourced from reference TRBV7-2 and TRBJ2-1, is GAGVSQSPSNKVTEKGKDVELRCDPISGHTALYWYRQSLGQGLEFLIYFQGNSAPDKSGLPSDRFSAERTGGSVSTLTIQRTQQEDSAVYLCASSFYNEQFFGPGTRLTVL.

V gene TRBV7-2 combines with J gene TRBJ1-4; D is undetermined. This CDR3 is 15 amino acids long. Germline V gives CDR1 SGHTA, CDR2 FQGNSA. Trimming left V 3 bases short and J 0 bases short, with 8 bases between. In DNA form, the CDR3 reads TGTGCCAGCAGCTTGAACCGAGCAACTAATGAAAAACTGTTTTTT. As protein: CASSLNRATNEKLFF.

Judged by abundance, this clone is medium-sized (0.01 to 0.1%). The genes are TRBV7-6 and TRBJ1-1; D might be TRBD1 (6 bases). From germline, CDR1 is SGHVS and CDR2 FNYEAQ. Trimming took 1 base from V and 1 from J, leaving 7 bases between them. There are 14 residues in the CDR3. CDR3 coding DNA: TGTGCCAGCAGCTTAGGGGGGCCGAACACTGAAGCTTTCTTT. Translating it yields CASSLGGPNTEAFF.

The chain carries TRBV5-6 and TRBJ1-5; possibly TRBD1 for D (5 bases). The CDR3 runs 16 residues. The germline V gene encodes CDR1 SGHDT and CDR2 YYEEEE. Trimming stripped 1 base from V and 2 bases from J, with 13 bases between. The CDR3 region has the DNA TGTGCCAGCAGCTTGTTTGGAGGGACTGGCAATCAGCCCCAGCATTTT. Translated, it gives CASSLFGGTGNQPQHF. The full variable domain, rest sourced from reference TRBV5-6 and TRBJ1-5, is DAGVTQSPTHLIKTRGQQVTLRCSPKSGHDTVSWYQQALGQGPQFIFQYYEEEERQRGNFPDRFSGHQFPNYSSELNVNALLLGDSALYLCASSLFGGTGNQPQHFGDGTRLSIL.

The V gene is TRBV7-2, the J gene TRBJ2-1, with a weak D call TRBD2 (6 bases). Germline CDR1 and CDR2: SGHTA and FQGNSA. The CDR3 has 14 amino acids. The germline V and J ends were trimmed by 1 base and 10 bases, with 14 bases remaining between them. The CDR3 bases are TGTGCCAGCAGCTTAGGCGGGGTTAGGGGCGAGCAGTTCTTC. This translates into CASSLGGVRGEQFF. Full variable domain (rest looked up from reference TRBV7-2 and TRBJ2-1): GAGVSQSPSNKVTEKGKDVELRCDPISGHTALYWYRQSLGQGLEFLIYFQGNSAPDKSGLPSDRFSAERTGGSVSTLTIQRTQQEDSAVYLCASSLGGVRGEQFFGPGTRLTVL.

V is TRBV30 and J is TRBJ1-5, with D possibly matching TRBD1 (6 bases). Germline CDR1 GTSNPN, CDR2 SVGIG (reference sequence). This CDR3 region has 16 residues. The V and J ends lost 0 bases and 1 base respectively, with 13 bases between them. Here the CDR3 DNA reads TGTGCCTGGAGTGTACCTCAGGGGAAAAGCAATCAGCCCCAGCATTTT. Translated, it gives CAWSVPQGKSNQPQHF.

This clone was observed a single time. The chain recombines TRBV30 with TRBJ1-4; D remains ambiguous. The ends were cut back, 4 bases at V and 8 bases at J, with 14 bases in the middle. Germline CDR1 GTSNPN, CDR2 SVGIG (reference sequence). This CDR3 comprises 13 residues. The CDR3 sequence: CAWTYEGGEKLFF. CDR3 nucleotides: TGTGCCTGGACCTATGAGGGTGGCGAAAAACTGTTTTTT.

The chain joins TRBV6-5 to TRBJ1-2, with 7 nucleotides matching TRBD1. This CDR3 has 14 residues. J was trimmed by 2 bases and V by 8 bases; bases with no gene match: 8. Germline CDR1 is MNHEY and CDR2 is SVGAGI. Here the CDR3 reads CASQPGGRNYGYTF. The DNA of the CDR3 is TGTGCCAGCCAACCAGGGGGAAGAAACTATGGCTACACCTTC.

This rearrangement joins TRBV19 to TRBJ1-1; unclear D gene. Germline V gene sequence: CDR1 LNHDA, CDR2 SQIVND (reference sequence). This CDR3 has 14 amino acids. V dropped 3 bases and J dropped 1 base, with 9 bases sitting between them. This CDR3 is CASSMNAANTEAFF. DNA of the CDR3: TGTGCCAGTAGTATGAATGCCGCGAACACTGAAGCTTTCTTT. Variable domain in full (rest from reference TRBV19 and TRBJ1-1): DGGITQSPKYLFRKEGQNVTLSCEQNLNHDAMYWYRQDPGQGLRLIYYSQIVNDFQKGDIAEGYSVSREKKESFPLTVTSAQKNPTAFYLCASSMNAANTEAFFGQGTRLTVV.

The genes are TRBV27 and TRBJ2-5; D call uncertain. Germline V gene data show CDR1 as MNHEY and CDR2 as SMNVEV (reference sequence). Trimming pared 4 bases from V and 0 bases from J, leaving 6 bases between. CDR3 size: 13 residues. CDR3 DNA sequence: TGTGCCAGCAGTTCCTCGTACCAAGAGACCCAGTACTTC. Protein: CASSSSYQETQYF.

This clone was recorded a few times. This rearrangement joins TRBV29-1 to TRBJ1-1; 7 positions match TRBD1. This CDR3 contains 13 residues. With V trimmed by 7 bases and J by 1 base, 6 bases remained unmatched. The V gene's germline CDR1 is SQVTM and CDR2 ANQGSEA. This CDR3 reads CSATGQSNTEAFF. CDR3 nucleotides: TGCAGCGCTACGGGACAGTCGAACACTGAAGCTTTCTTT. Filled out from reference TRBV29-1 and TRBJ1-1, the complete variable domain reads SAVISQKPSRDICQRGTSLTIQCQVDSQVTMMFWYRQQPGQSLTLIATANQGSEATYESGFVIDKFPISRPNLTFSTLTVSNMSPEDSSIYLCSATGQSNTEAFFGQGTRLTVV.

The chain joins TRBV14 to TRBJ2-2; the D is unclear. Germline assignment: CDR1 SGHDN and CDR2 FVKESK. The V end lost 4 bases, the J end lost 5 bases, and 5 bases lay between the germline ends. The CDR3 has 12 residues. The CDR3 loop is CASSPQTGELFF. The CDR3 nucleotides are TGTGCCAGCAGCCCCCAAACCGGGGAGCTGTTTTTT.

This clone was recorded only once. J is TRBJ1-4 and V is TRBV7-9; TRBD1 is a possible D gene (6 bases). The CDR3 is 15 amino acids. Germline assignment: CDR1 SEHNR and CDR2 FQNEAQ (reference sequence). Trimming shortened V by 4 bases and J by 4 bases, and 13 bases separated the two germline ends. The CDR3 DNA follows: TGTGCCAGCAGCTCCGGGGGGCGCGGTAATGAAAAACTGTTTTTT. Translation gives CASSSGGRGNEKLFF.

This chain joins TRBV19 and TRBJ1-5; TRBD1 might be the D (6 bases). Between the trimmed V and J ends, which lost 6 bases and 9 bases, there was a span of 15 bases. CDR3 length: 13 amino acids. The germline V gene encodes CDR1 LNHDA and CDR2 SQIVND (reference sequence). The DNA for the CDR3 is TGTGCCAGTAGAGGGGGGACCCATCGGCCCCAGCATTTT. Its protein product is CASRGGTHRPQHF. Looking up the rest from reference TRBV19 and TRBJ1-5 gives the full variable domain: DGGITQSPKYLFRKEGQNVTLSCEQNLNHDAMYWYRQDPGQGLRLIYYSQIVNDFQKGDIAEGYSVSREKKESFPLTVTSAQKNPTAFYLCASRGGTHRPQHFGDGTRLSIL.